This passage covers 6 T cell receptor beta chains from one sample sequenced in a study of cytomegalovirus exposure and HLA in healthy donors. Amplification used 60 Vbeta primers and 13 Jbeta primers. Clones were sequenced by immunoSEQ multiplex PCR, and TCRdb holds only the in-frame ones, with some missing. The data contain around 100,000 clones, about four fifths of them seen just once; the ten biggest clones take up roughly a fifth. Sequencing used PBMCs. Every receptor here comes from a man aged 25 to 45 in good health and CMV-seropositive.

This clone was found once. The CDR3 region is CASSSPWDRIYEQYF. CDR3 nucleotides: TGTGCCAGCAGTTCCCCGTGGGACAGGATCTACGAGCAGTACTTC. The V and J genes are TRBV28 and TRBJ2-7; 8 nucleotides agree with TRBD1. V dropped 4 bases and J dropped 3; count of bases not matched to a gene: 8. The CDR3 length is 15 residues. Germline lookup yields CDR1 MDHEN and CDR2 SYDVKM.

The J gene is TRBJ2-7, the V gene TRBV11-2; D might be TRBD1 (5 bases). With 5 bases removed from V and 4 bases from J, the gap between germline ends came to 15 bases. From germline, CDR1 is SGHAT and CDR2 FQNNGV. This CDR3 comprises 14 residues. CDR3 in amino acids: CASSATAGSYEQYV. Written as DNA, the CDR3 is TGTGCCAGCAGCGCAACAGCAGGGTCTTACGAGCAGTACGTC.

Comment on this clone: At one end the junction does not follow the germline gene, possibly because of a read error. J is TRBJ1-4 and V is TRBV30; D gene ambiguous. The CDR3 contains 14 residues. Germline assignment: CDR1 GTSNPN and CDR2 SVGIG (reference sequence). CDR3 amino acids: CAWSSEATSEKLFF. CDR3 in DNA: TGTGCCTGGAGTTCGGAGGCAACTAGTGAAAAACTGTTTTTT.

The chain combines TRBV28 with TRBJ2-7, with 11 nucleotides matching TRBD2. Germline CDR1 reads MDHEN; CDR2 reads SYDVKM. J was trimmed by 0 bases and V by 4 bases; bases with no gene match: 2. This CDR3 region has 15 residues. CDR3 nucleotide sequence: TGTGCCAGCAGTTCCGGGACTAGCGGCTCCTACGAGCAGTACGTC. This gives the protein CASSSGTSGSYEQYV.

V is TRBV7-9 and J is TRBJ2-3; TRBD2 matches at 12 bases. Losses at the gene ends were 4 bases for V and 4 bases for J; bases not matched to a gene: 12. Germline V gene data show CDR1 as SEHNR and CDR2 as FQNEAQ (reference sequence). This CDR3 region has 18 residues. This chain's CDR3 is CASSSGLAGRGGPDTQYF. The CDR3 region has the DNA TGTGCCAGCAGCTCCGGACTAGCGGGGCGGGGGGGCCCAGATACGCAGTATTTT.

In its sample, this clone ranks as medium-sized. The rearrangement links TRBV21-1 to TRBJ2-2; the listed D gene, TRBD1, was not tested against the DNA. TRBV21-1 is a known pseudogene. The CDR3 runs to 14 residues. The CDR3 spells CASSKAGAAGELFF. The CDR3 nucleotides read TGTGCCAGCAGCAAAGCAGGGGCAGCCGGGGAGCTGTTTTTT.